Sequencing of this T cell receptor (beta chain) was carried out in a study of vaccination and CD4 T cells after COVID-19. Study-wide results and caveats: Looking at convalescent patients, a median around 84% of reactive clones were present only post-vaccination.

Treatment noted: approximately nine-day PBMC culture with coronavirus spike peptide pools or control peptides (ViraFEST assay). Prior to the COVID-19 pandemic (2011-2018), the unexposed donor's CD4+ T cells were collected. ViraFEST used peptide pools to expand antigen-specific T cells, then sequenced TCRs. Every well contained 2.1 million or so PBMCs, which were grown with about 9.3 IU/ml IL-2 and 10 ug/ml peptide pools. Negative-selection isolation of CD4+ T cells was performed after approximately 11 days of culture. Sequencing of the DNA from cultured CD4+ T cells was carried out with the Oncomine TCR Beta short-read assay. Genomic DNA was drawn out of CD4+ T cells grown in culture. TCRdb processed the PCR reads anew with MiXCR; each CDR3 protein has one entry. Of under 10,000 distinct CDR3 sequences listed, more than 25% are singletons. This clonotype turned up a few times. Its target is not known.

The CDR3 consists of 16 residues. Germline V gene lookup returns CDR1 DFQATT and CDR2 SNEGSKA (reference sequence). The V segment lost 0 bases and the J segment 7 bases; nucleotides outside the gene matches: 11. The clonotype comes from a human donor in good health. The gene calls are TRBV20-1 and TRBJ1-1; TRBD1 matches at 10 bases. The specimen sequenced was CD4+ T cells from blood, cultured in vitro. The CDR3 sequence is CSARDLRTGGVGEAFF. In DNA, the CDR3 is TGCAGTGCTAGAGATTTGAGGACAGGGGGGGTGGGTGAAGCTTTCTTT.